This TCR beta chain was sequenced in a study of OX40 agonist ivuxolimab in advanced cancers. Study-level information: From about 23 to 85 years was the age range, with a mean of roughly 64 years, and roughly 83% were male.

The method was immunoSEQ multiplex PCR; TCRdb's version includes in-frame clones alone and lacks a portion of them. This table holds more than 30,000 clones, about 88% found once. Findings and limits, study-wide: Near-lowest levels of clonal expansion characterized partial responders at 0.1-3.0 mg/kg.

The CDR3 runs to 15 residues. The ends lost 4 bases at V and 10 bases at J; junction bases unmatched: 10. Per the germline V gene, CDR1 is SGHTS and CDR2 is YDEGEE. Worth noting for this clone: As yet, its antigen is unknown.

The TCR originated in an adult with an advanced solid tumor such as melanoma, head and neck, liver or kidney cancer. The gene calls are TRBV5-8 and TRBJ2-3; 12 nucleotides agree with TRBD2. Sample: CD4+ or CD8+ T cells sorted from blood, taken in a trial of the OX40 agonist ivuxolimab. The CDR3 here is CASSPRTSGAEAQYF. As DNA, the CDR3 is TGTGCCAGCAGCCCCCGGACTAGCGGGGCAGAAGCGCAGTATTTT.